This TCR beta chain was captured in a study of T cells in Graves' hyperthyroidism and ophthalmopathy. This clonotype was observed at least ten times. Antigen specificity is unknown. Points from the study as a whole: Using 13 V-J features, a model discriminated ophthalmopathy from stable hyperthyroidism.

RNA transcripts yielded amplified TCR beta CDR3 regions. The HTBI primer set served for first-round RT-PCR of the TCR CDR3. Via MiXCR, TCRdb re-called the multiplex PCR reads, giving one row per CDR3 protein. Of 350,000 or so distinct CDR3 sequences listed, around 18% are singletons. Orbital computed tomography and thyroid ultrasound, together with serum TRAb and thyroxine and clinical symptoms, were used for diagnoses. The PBMCs were taken from approximately 9 ml of fresh peripheral blood. The CDR3 is 17 amino acids. V was shortened by 3 bases and J by 7 bases, with 24 bases between the two germline ends. Germline values: CDR1 MDHEN, CDR2 SYDVKM.

The TCR was taken from a middle-aged woman with Graves' ophthalmopathy. What was sequenced was blood. The rearrangement links TRBV28 to TRBJ2-5, with D perhaps being TRBD1 or TRBD2 (6 bases each). The DNA for the CDR3 is TGTGCCAGCAGTTTCACCCGGGACTTCACTTCCAGGGGGACCCAGTACTTC. Encoded protein: CASSFTRDFTSRGTQYF.